The 9 T cell receptor beta chains in this list originate from one sample, sequenced in a study of cytomegalovirus exposure and HLA in healthy donors. With 60 Vbeta and 13 Jbeta primers, the PCR was carried out. Only in-frame clones appear in the TCRdb table, and some are missing; sequencing was by immunoSEQ multiplex PCR. The sample lists 150,000 or so clones, about 75% occurring once. Sequencing used PBMCs. The receptors here all came from a female donor in good health and CMV-seronegative.

V and J are TRBV2 and TRBJ2-1, with TRBD2 matching 7 bases. The CDR3 consists of 14 residues. The trim removed 8 bases at V and 10 bases at J, leaving 14 bases unmatched. Per the germline V gene, CDR1 is SNHLY and CDR2 is FYNNEI. The CDR3 region has the DNA TGTGCCAGCTATATGAGACTAGCTTCCCGCGAGCAGTTCTTC. As protein: CASYMRLASREQFF.

V and J are TRBV11-3 and TRBJ2-2, with 7 nucleotides matching TRBD2. CDR1 and CDR2 from the germline V gene are SGHNT and YENEEA. Trimming cost V 3 bases and J 3 bases; bases outside gene matches: 7. The CDR3 has 16 amino acids. CDR3 nucleotides: TGTGCCAGCAGCTTGATGGGAGGGGTCGACACCGGGGAGCTGTTTTTT. Protein sequence: CASSLMGGVDTGELFF.

This clone was recorded a few times. This rearrangement joins TRBV18 to TRBJ2-3; 8 bases fit TRBD2. V lost 4 bases to trimming and J lost 0 bases; unmatched junction nucleotides: 9. The CDR3 covers 17 residues. Germline assignment: CDR1 KGHSH and CDR2 LQKENI. The CDR3, as DNA: TGTGCCAGCTCACAGGCGGTTAGCGGGATTAGCACAGATACGCAGTATTTT. Translation: CASSQAVSGISTDTQYF. The whole variable domain, remainder taken from reference TRBV18 and TRBJ2-3, is NAGVMQNPRHLVRRRGQEARLRCSPMKGHSHVYWYRQLPEEGLKFMVYLQKENIIDESGMPKERFSAEFPKEGPSILRIQQVVRGDSAAYFCASSQAVSGISTDTQYFGPGTRLTVL.

V gene TRBV2 combines with J gene TRBJ1-1, with D perhaps TRBD1 (6 bases). The CDR3 is 13 residues long. V was clipped by 4 bases and J by 4 bases, with 10 bases between them. CDR1 is SNHLY and CDR2 is FYNNEI in the germline V gene. The CDR3 here is CASSGDKGTEAFF. The CDR3 DNA reads as TGTGCCAGCAGTGGGGACAAAGGCACTGAAGCTTTCTTT.

The chain joins TRBV4-1 to TRBJ1-1; maybe TRBD1 (6 bases). The CDR3 runs 16 residues. V was shortened by 1 base and J by 3 bases, with 15 bases between the two germline ends. Germline loops: CDR1 MGHRA, CDR2 YSYEKL. The CDR3 spells CASSQVQGREDTEAFF. CDR3 coding DNA: TGCGCCAGCAGCCAAGTACAGGGTCGGGAGGACACTGAAGCTTTCTTT.

V and J are TRBV7-9 and TRBJ2-7; D is unclear. Trimming removed 1 base at V and 2 bases at J, with 3 bases between. Per the germline V gene, CDR1 is SEHNR and CDR2 is FQNEAQ (reference sequence). The CDR3 covers 12 residues. The CDR3, as DNA: TGTGCCAGCAGCTTAGGTACCTACGAGCAGTACTTC. Protein sequence: CASSLGTYEQYF.

This clone was observed a single time. The chain uses TRBV6-1 and TRBJ2-5, with 8 bases lining up with TRBD2. CDR3 length equals 15 residues. Germline V CDR1 and CDR2: MNHNS, SASEGT. V lost 1 base, J lost 5 bases, and 6 bases stayed unmatched. CDR3 sequence (DNA): TGTGCCAGCAGTGAAGGGCGGGGGGCGTGGGAGACCCAGTACTTC. This sequence encodes CASSEGRGAWETQYF.

There are a few counts of this clone. The chain joins TRBV5-6 to TRBJ1-1; 8 bases match TRBD1. Germline assignment: CDR1 SGHDT and CDR2 YYEEEE. Unmatched junction bases numbered 7, after V lost 4 bases and J lost 5 bases. The CDR3 totals 14 residues. The CDR3 reads CASSLRTGWTEAFF. The CDR3 coding sequence is TGTGCCAGCAGCCTTAGGACAGGGTGGACTGAAGCTTTCTTT.

This rearrangement joins TRBV30 to TRBJ1-1; no clear D gene. The CDR3 extends over 13 amino acids. Per the germline V gene, CDR1 is GTSNPN and CDR2 is SVGIG (reference sequence). Trimming stripped 4 bases from V and 4 bases from J, with 13 bases between. This CDR3 reads CAWTLTESTEAFF. The CDR3 nucleotides read TGTGCCTGGACGCTGACTGAGTCCACTGAAGCTTTCTTT.